This TCR beta chain was recorded in a study of blood T cell repertoires in COVID-19 (dated by TCRdb to about 2020). Regarding the research as a whole: Samples from collaborators originated in the United States, Italy and Spain and spanned both the acute and convalescent phases of COVID-19. The prospective study material was composed of cDNA or gDNA derived from T cells, B-cell-depleted T cells, or PBMCs. Deeply sampled blood TCRbeta repertoires from subjects exposed to, actively infected with, or recovered from COVID-19 were included in the dataset. The repertoires were released in a freely available public database meant as a resource for research on the immune response to SARS-CoV-2. The samples were drawn from two sources: the first 160 participants of the ongoing ImmuneRACE study, and 1,200 or so subjects contributed by 6 global collaborators. Sample metadata almost always included a de-identified subject ID, COVID-19 status, age in years and sex. HLA class I and class II types, where available, came from metadata supplied by the sample provider rather than from assay-based typing.

Enrolling through a virtual design, the prospective study's participants ranged in age from roughly 18 to 100 years and lived across some 22 United States geographic areas. In the prospective study, participants were assigned to cohorts based on the clinical history participants reported in a screening survey and a study questionnaire. For ImmuneRACE Cohort 3, a participant was defined as recovered based on two consecutive negative NP/OP PCR tests, clearance by a healthcare professional, or resolution of symptoms. In the prospective study, whole blood, serum and a nasopharyngeal or oropharyngeal swab were collected from each participant by mobile phlebotomists. Additional blood draws and questionnaires over an approximately two-month period could optionally be provided by prospective study participants. Prospective study blood samples were shipped either frozen or at room temperature before DNA extraction.

The CDR3 runs 16 amino acids, cysteine and phenylalanine included. Only CDR3 DNA is held: 48 bases, read in frame from base 1. Between the V and J ends, shortened by 6 bases and 5 bases respectively, the junction contains 25 bases. CDR1 GTSNPN and CDR2 SVGIG are derived from the germline V gene (reference sequence). On the study overall, not on this receptor specifically: The quantity of clinical and demographic metadata differed by source and by participant and was supplied without curation.

The sample holds a few counts of this clone. The specificity of this receptor is unknown. Base qualities are missing; no much larger clone stands one base away. TCRbeta CDR3 regions were amplified from genomic DNA by means of the immunoSEQ Assay, a bias-controlled multiplex PCR. The original pipeline was this. The number of nucleated cells in each sample was estimated by amplification of reference gene primers within the assay. To quantify the absolute abundance of each unique TCRbeta CDR3 rearrangement, sequence reads were collapsed and filtered. Productive Simpson clonality was computed per sample as the square root of Simpson's diversity index over productive rearrangements. As stored in TCRdb, this immuneACCESS dataset retains in-frame rearrangements with V and J assigned. A fraction of the clones does not appear; measured against another copy, unresolved V genes explain less than half of the discrepancy, and the remainder lacks a known reason. V and J calls and clone size follow that table, whereas D and trimming were derived from the DNA. The sample includes some 300,000 clones, with just over 85% observed a single time. Jointly, the top ten make up around 4% of the sample.

Material: PBMCs or T cells enriched from blood (not recorded which). The source of this sequence is a man younger than 45 who had recovered from COVID-19. Recombination linked TRBV30 to TRBJ1-2; TRBD1 is perhaps the D gene, given 5 matching bases. In nucleotides, the sequence is TGTGCCTGCAACCACCCCGGACAAGGCCCCCATTATGGCTACACCTTC. Translated, this gives CACNHPGQGPHYGYTF.